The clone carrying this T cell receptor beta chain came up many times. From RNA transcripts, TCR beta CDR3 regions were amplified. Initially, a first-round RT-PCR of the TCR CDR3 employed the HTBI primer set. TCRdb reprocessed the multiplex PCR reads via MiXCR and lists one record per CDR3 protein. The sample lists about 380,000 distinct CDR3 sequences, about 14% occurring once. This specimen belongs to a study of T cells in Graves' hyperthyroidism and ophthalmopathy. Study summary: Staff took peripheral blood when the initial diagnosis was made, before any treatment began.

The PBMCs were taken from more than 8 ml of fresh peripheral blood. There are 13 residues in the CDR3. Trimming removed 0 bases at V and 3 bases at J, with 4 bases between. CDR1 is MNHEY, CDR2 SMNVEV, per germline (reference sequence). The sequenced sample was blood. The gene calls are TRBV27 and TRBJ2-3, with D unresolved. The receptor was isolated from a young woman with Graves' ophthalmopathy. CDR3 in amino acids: CASSLSRTDTQYF. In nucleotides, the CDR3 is TGTGCCAGCAGTTTATCTCGTACAGATACGCAGTATTTT.